Here is one T cell receptor (beta chain) with its context. There is no known antigen for this receptor. No quality values exist for individual bases; no much larger clone is one base distant. This sample was included in a study of shared clonotypes between healthy human individuals (dated by TCRdb to 2018 to 2020). Regarding the complete study: A few men and a couple of women, aged 18 to 49 years, made up the cohort. For each donor, CD4 naive and CD4 memory were each given three plates, CD8 naive was given two plates, and CD8 memory was given one plate. To estimate repertoire size and how much clonotypes are shared between individuals, the study performed deep sequencing of blood TCR repertoires from 4 to 6 healthy adults. Different laboratories and diverse techniques were used to prepare libraries and sequence TCR repertoires, to increase sequencing depth and limit assay-specific biases. Per donor, leukapheresis produced somewhere between about 0.85 and 10 billion PBMCs.

Using the deep immunoSEQ assay, TCR CDR3 regions were amplified from genomic DNA by multiplex PCR. For each cell subset, the extracted genomic DNA was distributed evenly across all wells of several immunoSEQ 96-well plates, and each plate served as one replicate. For sorted subsets, roughly 190 ng of genomic DNA, equivalent to some 30,000 T cell genomes, went into each replicate PCR. Purified libraries were quantified with a Qubit 3.0 fluorometer, sized on a Bioanalyzer 2100, and re-quantified with the KAPA Library Quantification kit. A separate single-read 150-cycle Illumina NextSeq 550 flow cell was used to sequence each immunoSEQ 96-well plate. For the original study's pipeline: Because the immunoSEQ output included only junctional sequences and no quality scores, the filtering could not be the same as the filtering used for full-length reads. To assign V/J genes and CDR3, sequences were annotated using PyIR, a Python wrapper for IgBLAST v1.9, with IMGT germline references. Any read was removed if the V/J assignment was weak (E-value above 1e-6), the CDR3 was missing, or the read contained stop codons, out-of-frame junctions, or ambiguous translated residues. V3J clonotypes were defined as sequences sharing the same inferred V gene, J gene, and CDR3 amino acid sequence. To compute the percentage overlap between repertoires, the number of shared unique clonotypes was divided by the size of the smaller repertoire. RTK rarefaction, the Chao1 estimator, and Recon v2.1 estimates of unobserved clonotypes were used to assess repertoire richness. Generation probabilities were computed with OLGA for all TCRbeta clonotypes obtained by the gDNA method from several donors. Held by TCRdb, this immuneACCESS table contains in-frame sequences only and omits some clones. Under half of the omission traces to an unresolved V gene where checked; the cause of the rest is unknown. V and J calls and clone size are as listed in that table; D and trimming were resolved from the DNA. For this sample the table gives some 2.1 million clones, of which 90% to 95% were detected only once. The ten largest make up more than 0.1% of the sample.

Measured from the cysteine to the phenylalanine, the CDR3 is 15 residues long. Only the CDR3 DNA is retained, 45 bases long and in frame from the first base. CDR1 and CDR2, looked up from the germline V gene, are MDHEN and SYDVKM. V is trimmed back by 4 bases and J by 6 bases, and the junction contains 4 bases that no gene match accounts for. What the research found in general, with its limitations: Higher generation probabilities were observed for clonotypes shared by all four sorted-subset donors than for non-shared clonotypes. About 4.5% of naive CD4, 3.5% of naive CD8, around 2.3% of memory CD4, and around 0.4% of memory CD8 clonotypes were shared across several donors. Sampling was limited to blood, and TCR repertoires in tissue likely differ from TCR repertoires in blood. Larger estimated clonotype richness was generally found for naive subsets than for memory subsets. The small number of donors limited the genetic and exposure-history diversity represented. Pairwise subsampling led to the expectation that sequencing depth would affect the degree of clonotype sharing among donors. Incomplete sequencing was indicated by rarefaction of sorted-subset datasets, despite the large sequencing depth.

Donors were healthy HIV-negative adults with no recently reported acute infections or vaccinations. Only Caucasian adults living in Nashville, Tennessee, USA were represented among the donors. CD4+ T cells were enriched by magnetic negative selection; naive cells were then positively selected on CD45RA, and the negative fraction formed the memory subset. Blood was obtained by leukapheresis, after which PBMCs were separated by Ficoll-Histopaque density gradient centrifugation and cryopreserved in liquid nitrogen vapor phase. Analytical flow cytometry was used to check the purity and quantity of each magnetically sorted T cell population. From each sorted fraction, genomic DNA was isolated and quantified by UV absorbance on a Nanodrop 2000c.

The receptor comes from a man younger than 30 in good health. Material: naive CD4+ T cells sorted from blood. Taken with the paper, the label for cell subset or site translates to: CD45RA+ positively selected. The receptor chain draws on TRBV28 and TRBJ1-4; 11 bases in the junction line up with TRBD1. The nucleotide sequence is given as TGTGCCAGCAGTTCACCGGGACAGGGGGATGAAAAACTGTTTTTT. Translated, this is CASSSPGQGDEKLFF.